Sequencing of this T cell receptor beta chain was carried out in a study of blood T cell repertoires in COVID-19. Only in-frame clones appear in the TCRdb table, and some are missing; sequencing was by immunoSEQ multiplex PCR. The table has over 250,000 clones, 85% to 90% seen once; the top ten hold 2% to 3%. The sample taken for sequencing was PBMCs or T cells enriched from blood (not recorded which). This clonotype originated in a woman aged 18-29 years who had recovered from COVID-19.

The CDR3 region is CASSLASQETQYF. The DNA of the CDR3 is TGTGCCAGCAGCTTAGCCAGTCAAGAGACCCAGTACTTC. The V gene is TRBV11-3, the J gene TRBJ2-5; D gene uncertain. V was shortened by 1 base and J by 2 bases, with 5 bases between the two germline ends. The CDR3 contains 13 residues. Germline CDR1 and CDR2: SGHNT and YENEEA.